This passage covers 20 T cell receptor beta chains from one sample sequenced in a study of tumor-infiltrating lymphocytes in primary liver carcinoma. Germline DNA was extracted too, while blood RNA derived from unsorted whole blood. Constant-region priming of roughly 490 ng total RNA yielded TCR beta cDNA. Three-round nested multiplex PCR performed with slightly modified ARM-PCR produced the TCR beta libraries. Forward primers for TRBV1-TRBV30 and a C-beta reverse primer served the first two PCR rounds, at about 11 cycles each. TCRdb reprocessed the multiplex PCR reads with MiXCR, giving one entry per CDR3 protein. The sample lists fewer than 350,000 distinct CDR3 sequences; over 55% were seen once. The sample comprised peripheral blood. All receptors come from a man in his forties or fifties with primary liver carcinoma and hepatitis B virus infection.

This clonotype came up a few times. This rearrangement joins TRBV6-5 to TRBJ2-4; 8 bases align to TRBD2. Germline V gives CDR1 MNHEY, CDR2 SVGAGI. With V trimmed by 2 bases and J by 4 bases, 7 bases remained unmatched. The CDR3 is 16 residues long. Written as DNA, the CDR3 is TGTGCCAGCAGTTACACCCTAACTAGCGGTAAAAACATTCAGTACTTC. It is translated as CASSYTLTSGKNIQYF.

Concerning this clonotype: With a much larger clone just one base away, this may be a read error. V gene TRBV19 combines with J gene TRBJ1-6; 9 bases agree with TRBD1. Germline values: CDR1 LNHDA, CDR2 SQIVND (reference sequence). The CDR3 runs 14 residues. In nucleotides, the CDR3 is TGTGCCTCGGGCGGGGACAGGGATAATTTACCCCTCCACTTT. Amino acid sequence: CASGGDRDNLPLHF.

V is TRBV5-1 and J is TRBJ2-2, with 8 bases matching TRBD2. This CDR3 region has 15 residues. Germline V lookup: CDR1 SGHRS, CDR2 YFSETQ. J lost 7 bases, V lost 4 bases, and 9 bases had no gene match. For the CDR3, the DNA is TGCGCCAGCAGCCCACACAGCGGGAGCAACGGGGAGCTGTTTTTT. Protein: CASSPHSGSNGELFF.

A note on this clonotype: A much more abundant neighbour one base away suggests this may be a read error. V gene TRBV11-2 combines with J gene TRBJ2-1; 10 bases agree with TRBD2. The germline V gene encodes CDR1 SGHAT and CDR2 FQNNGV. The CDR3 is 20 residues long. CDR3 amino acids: CASSLVGTSASQAFYNVQFF. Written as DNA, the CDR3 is TGTGCCAGCAGCTTAGTGGGGACTAGCGCGAGTCAAGCCTTCTACAATGTGCAGTTCTTC.

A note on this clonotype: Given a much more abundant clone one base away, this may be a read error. CDR3 in amino acids: CASGTDGGYQETQYF. DNA of the CDR3: TGTGCCAGCGGAACCGACGGGGGGTACCAAGAGACCCAGTACTTC. This sequence joins TRBV6-5 and TRBJ2-5; TRBD2 matches at 7 bases. Germline CDR1 is MNHEY and CDR2 is SVGAGI. The CDR3 is 15 residues long. J was trimmed by 0 bases and V by 8 bases; bases with no gene match: 9.

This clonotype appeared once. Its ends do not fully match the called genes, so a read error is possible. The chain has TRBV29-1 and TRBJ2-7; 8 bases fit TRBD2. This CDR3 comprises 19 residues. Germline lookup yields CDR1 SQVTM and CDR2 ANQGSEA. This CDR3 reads CSLSPRETSERDGSYEQYF. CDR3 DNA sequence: TGCAGCCTTTCCCCCAGGGAGACTAGCGAGAGGGACGGGTCCTACGAGCAATACTTC.

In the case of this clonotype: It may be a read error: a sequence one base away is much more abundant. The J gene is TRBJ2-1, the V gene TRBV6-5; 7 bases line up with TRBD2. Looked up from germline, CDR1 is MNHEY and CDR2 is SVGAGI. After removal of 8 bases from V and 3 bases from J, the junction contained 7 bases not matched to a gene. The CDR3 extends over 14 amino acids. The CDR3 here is CASRLASGYNEQFF. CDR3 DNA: TGTGCCAGCCGATTGGCTAGCGGCTACAATGAGCAGTTCTTC.

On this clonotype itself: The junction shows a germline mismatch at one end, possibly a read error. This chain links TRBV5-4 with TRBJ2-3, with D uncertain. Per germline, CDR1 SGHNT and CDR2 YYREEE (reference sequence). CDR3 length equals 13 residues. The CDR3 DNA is TGTGTCAGCAGCTTTACAGAAACAGATACGCAGTATTTC. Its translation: CVSSFTETDTQYF. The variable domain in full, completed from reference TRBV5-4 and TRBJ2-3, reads ETGVTQSPTHLIKTRGQQVTLRCSSQSGHNTVSWYQQALGQGPQFIFQYYREEENGRGNFPPRFSGLQFPNYSSELNVNALELDDSALYLCVSSFTETDTQYFGPGTRLTVL.

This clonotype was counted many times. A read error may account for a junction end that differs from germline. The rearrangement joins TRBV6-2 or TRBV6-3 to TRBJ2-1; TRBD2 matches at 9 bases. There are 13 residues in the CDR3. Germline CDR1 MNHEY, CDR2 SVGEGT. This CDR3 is CASSPNSGSRYIF. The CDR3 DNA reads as TGTGCCAGCAGTCCGAATAGCGGGAGCCGATATATCTTC.

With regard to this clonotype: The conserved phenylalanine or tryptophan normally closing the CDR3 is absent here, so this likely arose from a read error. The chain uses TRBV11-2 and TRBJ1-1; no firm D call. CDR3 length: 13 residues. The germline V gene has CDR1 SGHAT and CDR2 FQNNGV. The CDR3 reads CASGFQENTEAFL. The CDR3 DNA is TGTGCCAGCGGCTTCCAGGAAAACACTGAAGCTTTCCTT.

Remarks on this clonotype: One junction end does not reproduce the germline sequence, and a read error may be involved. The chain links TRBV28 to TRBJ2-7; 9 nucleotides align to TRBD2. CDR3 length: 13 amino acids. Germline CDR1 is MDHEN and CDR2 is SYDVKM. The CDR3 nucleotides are TGTGTCAGCAGTATAGCGGGAGACTACGAGCAGTACTTC. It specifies CVSSIAGDYEQYF. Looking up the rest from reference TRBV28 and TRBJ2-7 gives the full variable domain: DVKVTQSSRYLVKRTGEKVFLECVQDMDHENMFWYRQDPGLGLRLIYFSYDVKMKEKGDIPEGYSVSREKKERFSLILESASTNQTSMYLCVSSIAGDYEQYFGPGTRLTVT.

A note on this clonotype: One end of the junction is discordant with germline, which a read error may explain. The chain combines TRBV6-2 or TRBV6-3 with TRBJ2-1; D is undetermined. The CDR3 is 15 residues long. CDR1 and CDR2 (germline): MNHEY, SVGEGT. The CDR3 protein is CACSYPLFSDNEQFF. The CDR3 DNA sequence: TGTGCCTGCAGTTACCCCCTTTTTTCGGACAATGAGCAGTTCTTC.

CDR3 loop: CATGTSGRAYNEQFF. DNA of the CDR3: TGTGCCACCGGGACTAGCGGGAGGGCATACAATGAGCAGTTCTTC. The chain has TRBV10-3 and TRBJ2-1, with 16 bases aligning to TRBD2. J gave up 4 bases and V 10 bases, and 4 bases lay outside the gene matches. The CDR3 is made up of 15 amino acids. CDR1 ENHRY and CDR2 SYGVKD come from the germline V gene.

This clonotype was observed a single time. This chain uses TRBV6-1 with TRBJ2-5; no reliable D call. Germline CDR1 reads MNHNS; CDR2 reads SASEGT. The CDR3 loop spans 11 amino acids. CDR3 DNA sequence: TGTGCAGGAGCGTCCCAAGAGACCCAGTACTTC. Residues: CAGASQETQYF.

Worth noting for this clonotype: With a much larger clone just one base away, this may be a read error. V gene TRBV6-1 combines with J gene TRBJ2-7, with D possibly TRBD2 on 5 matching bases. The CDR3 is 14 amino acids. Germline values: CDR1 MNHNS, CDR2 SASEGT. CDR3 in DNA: TGTGCCAACAGTGAAAGTGGGCGGACTTACGAGCAGTACTTC. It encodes CANSESGRTYEQYF.

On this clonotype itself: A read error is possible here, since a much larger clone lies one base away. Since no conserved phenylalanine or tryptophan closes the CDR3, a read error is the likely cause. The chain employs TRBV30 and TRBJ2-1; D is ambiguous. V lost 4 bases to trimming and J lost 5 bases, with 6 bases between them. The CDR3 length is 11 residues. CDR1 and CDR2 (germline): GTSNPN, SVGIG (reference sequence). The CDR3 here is CAWNVDNEQFY. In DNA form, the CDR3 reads TGTGCCTGGAACGTAGACAATGAGCAGTTCTAC.

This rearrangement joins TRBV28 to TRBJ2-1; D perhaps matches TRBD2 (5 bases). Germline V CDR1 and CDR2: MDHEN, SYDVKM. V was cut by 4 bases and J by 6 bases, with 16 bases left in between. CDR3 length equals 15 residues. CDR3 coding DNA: TGTGCCAGCAGTTCGATACCAGCGGTCCTCAATGAGCAGTTCTTC. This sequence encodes CASSSIPAVLNEQFF.

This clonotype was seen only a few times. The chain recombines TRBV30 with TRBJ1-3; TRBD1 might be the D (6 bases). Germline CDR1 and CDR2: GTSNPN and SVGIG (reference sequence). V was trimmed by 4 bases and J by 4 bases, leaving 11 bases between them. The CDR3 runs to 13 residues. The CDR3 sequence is CAWTKGVGNTIYF. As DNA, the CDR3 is TGTGCCTGGACTAAGGGGGTAGGAAACACCATATATTTT.

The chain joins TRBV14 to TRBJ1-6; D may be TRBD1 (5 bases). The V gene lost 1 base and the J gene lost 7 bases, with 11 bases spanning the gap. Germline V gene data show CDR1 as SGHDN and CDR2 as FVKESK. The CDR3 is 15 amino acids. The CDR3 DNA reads TGTGCCAGCAGCCAAGTTGGGGCCGGGAATTCACCCCTCCACTTT. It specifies CASSQVGAGNSPLHF.

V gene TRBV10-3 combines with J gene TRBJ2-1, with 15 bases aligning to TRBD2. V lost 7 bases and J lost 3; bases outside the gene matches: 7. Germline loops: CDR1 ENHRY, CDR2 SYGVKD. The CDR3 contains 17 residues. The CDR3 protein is CAITPGTSGRNYNEQFF. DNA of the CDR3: TGTGCCATCACTCCCGGGACTAGCGGGAGGAACTACAATGAGCAGTTCTTC.